This is a list of T cell receptor beta chains from one sample in a study of OX40 agonist ivuxolimab in advanced cancers. This table comes from immunoSEQ multiplex PCR, and its TCRdb copy is limited to in-frame clones, with some not included. The sample consists of about 100,000 clones, approximately 89% of them appearing once. Here the sequenced sample was CD4+ or CD8+ T cells sorted from blood, taken in a trial of the OX40 agonist ivuxolimab. All receptors derive from an adult with an advanced solid tumor such as melanoma, head and neck, liver or kidney cancer. The CDR3 runs from the conserved cysteine through the conserved F or W. A D gene is named only where the DNA matches it firmly. Size values are once, few and many counts, or a class for expanded clones, and some rows have none.

J gene: TRBJ2-1; CDR3 length: 14; V gene: TRBV28; clone size: -; D gene: -; CDR3 DNA: TGTGCCAGCGGCTTCTCCGGGCCCCGCATCCGGCAGTTCTTC; CDR3 protein: CASGFSGPRIRQFF
J gene: TRBJ2-7; CDR3 length: 12; V gene: TRBV30; clone size: -; D gene: -; CDR3 DNA: TGTACCTGGGAAAAGGCCTCCTACGAGCAGTACTTC; CDR3 protein: CTWEKASYEQYF
J gene: TRBJ1-6; CDR3 length: 13; V gene: TRBV2; clone size: -; D gene: -; CDR3 DNA: TGTGCCAGCAGTGTCCAGAATAATTCACCCCTCCACTTT; CDR3 protein: CASSVQNNSPLHF
J gene: TRBJ2-3; CDR3 length: 14; V gene: TRBV14; clone size: -; D gene: -; CDR3 DNA: TGTGCCAGCAGCCAAGATCCGGCCTCTAGAGCGCAGTATTTT; CDR3 protein: CASSQDPASRAQYF
J gene: TRBJ2-1; CDR3 length: 15; V gene: TRBV30; clone size: -; D gene: -; CDR3 DNA: TGTGCCTGGAGTAGCCCAGTATCCTCCTACAATGAGCAGTTCTTC; CDR3 protein: CAWSSPVSSYNEQFF
J gene: TRBJ1-6; CDR3 length: 15; V gene: TRBV30; clone size: -; D gene: -; CDR3 DNA: TGTGCCTGGAGTACAGGGAGCTCCTATAATTCACCCCTCCACTTT; CDR3 protein: CAWSTGSSYNSPLHF
J gene: TRBJ2-2; CDR3 length: 15; V gene: TRBV28; clone size: -; D gene: TRBD1; CDR3 DNA: TGTGCCAGCAGTTTGATGGGGACAGGCCCCGGGGAGCTGTTTTTT; CDR3 protein: CASSLMGTGPGELFF
J gene: TRBJ2-3; CDR3 length: 10; V gene: TRBV5-8; clone size: once; D gene: -; CDR3 DNA: TGTGCCAGTGGGTTGGATACGCAGTATTTT; CDR3 protein: CASGLDTQYF
J gene: TRBJ2-3; CDR3 length: 14; V gene: TRBV6-1; clone size: -; D gene: -; CDR3 DNA: TGTGCCAGCGTCGGGGGCGGCCCCACAGATACGCAGTATTTT; CDR3 protein: CASVGGGPTDTQYF
J gene: TRBJ2-1; CDR3 length: 11; V gene: TRBV6-5; clone size: -; D gene: -; CDR3 DNA: TGTGCCAGCAGTTACCCGGACCTGCAGTTCTTC; CDR3 protein: CASSYPDLQFF
J gene: TRBJ1-5; CDR3 length: 11; V gene: TRBV12-2; clone size: once; D gene: -; CDR3 DNA: TGTGCAAGTCGCTTCGGGAGGCCCCAGCATTTT; CDR3 protein: CASRFGRPQHF
J gene: TRBJ2-2; CDR3 length: 16; V gene: TRBV19; clone size: -; D gene: TRBD2; CDR3 DNA: TGTGCCAGTAGTACGGTGACTAGCGGGGGATCCGGGGAGCTGTTTTTT; CDR3 protein: CASSTVTSGGSGELFF
J gene: TRBJ1-3; CDR3 length: 14; V gene: TRBV19; clone size: -; D gene: -; CDR3 DNA: TGTGCCAGTAGTAGTGGGGGTGCTGGAAACACCATATATTTT; CDR3 protein: CASSSGGAGNTIYF
J gene: TRBJ1-4; CDR3 length: 15; V gene: TRBV5-1; clone size: -; D gene: TRBD1; CDR3 DNA: TGCGCCAGCAGCTTGGGGACAGGTCCGAATGAAAAACTGTTTTTT; CDR3 protein: CASSLGTGPNEKLFF
J gene: TRBJ2-7; CDR3 length: 16; V gene: TRBV5-3; clone size: -; D gene: TRBD2; CDR3 DNA: TGTGCCAGAAGCTTGGAACGTACTAGCGGGGCTCACAAGCAGTACTTC; CDR3 protein: CARSLERTSGAHKQYF
J gene: TRBJ2-1; CDR3 length: 14; V gene: TRBV5-1; clone size: -; D gene: TRBD1; CDR3 DNA: TGCGCCAGCAGCAGAGGACAGGGCGGCAATGAGCAGTTCTTC; CDR3 protein: CASSRGQGGNEQFF
J gene: TRBJ1-5; CDR3 length: 14; V gene: TRBV2; clone size: -; D gene: -; CDR3 DNA: TGTGCCAGCAGTGAAGGGGATACTAATCAGCCCCAGCATTTT; CDR3 protein: CASSEGDTNQPQHF
J gene: TRBJ1-5; CDR3 length: 16; V gene: TRBV2; clone size: -; D gene: -; CDR3 DNA: TGTGCCAGCAGTCGAGAGGGGGGATGGAGCAATCAGCCCCAGCATTTT; CDR3 protein: CASSREGGWSNQPQHF
J gene: TRBJ1-2; CDR3 length: 13; V gene: TRBV28; clone size: -; D gene: -; CDR3 DNA: TGTGCCAGCAACGCGCCTGCTAACTATGGCTACACCTTC; CDR3 protein: CASNAPANYGYTF
J gene: TRBJ2-3; CDR3 length: 14; V gene: TRBV5-1; clone size: -; D gene: TRBD2; CDR3 DNA: TGCGCCAGCAGCTTGGAAGGAGCGGGGGGTACGCAGTATTTT; CDR3 protein: CASSLEGAGGTQYF
J gene: TRBJ2-7; CDR3 length: 14; V gene: TRBV5-6; clone size: -; D gene: -; CDR3 DNA: TGTGCCAGCAGCTTAGCACACTGGGGTTACGAGCAGTACTTC; CDR3 protein: CASSLAHWGYEQYF
J gene: TRBJ2-7; CDR3 length: 15; V gene: TRBV6-5; clone size: -; D gene: -; CDR3 DNA: TGTGCCAGCAGTATACAGCACGCGAGTGGAGGCGAGCAGTACTTC; CDR3 protein: CASSIQHASGGEQYF
J gene: TRBJ1-1; CDR3 length: 15; V gene: TRBV5-1; clone size: -; D gene: -; CDR3 DNA: TGCGCCAGCAGCTTCGACCGGGCACCCGGGGGGAAAGCTTTCTTT; CDR3 protein: CASSFDRAPGGKAFF
J gene: TRBJ2-1; CDR3 length: 19; V gene: TRBV27; clone size: -; D gene: TRBD2; CDR3 DNA: TGTGCCAGCAATAAGGGTCGGCTAGCGGGAGGTATCCCCTACAATGAGCAGTTCTTC; CDR3 protein: CASNKGRLAGGIPYNEQFF
J gene: TRBJ2-1; CDR3 length: 15; V gene: TRBV10-1; clone size: many; D gene: TRBD1; CDR3 DNA: TGCGCCAGCAGTGAGGTAACAGGGGGTATGAATGAGCAGTTCTTC; CDR3 protein: CASSEVTGGMNEQFF
J gene: TRBJ2-2; CDR3 length: 16; V gene: TRBV7-2; clone size: -; D gene: TRBD2; CDR3 DNA: TGTGCCAGCAGCTTAGTCGGGGGGGCCCCTCCCGGGGAGCTGTTTTTT; CDR3 protein: CASSLVGGAPPGELFF
J gene: TRBJ1-2; CDR3 length: 14; V gene: TRBV2; clone size: few; D gene: -; CDR3 DNA: TGTGCCAGCAGCAAACGAGATGTTAACTATGGCTACACCTTC; CDR3 protein: CASSKRDVNYGYTF
J gene: TRBJ1-1; CDR3 length: 15; V gene: TRBV28; clone size: few; D gene: TRBD1; CDR3 DNA: TGTGCCAGCAACGCCCGACAGGGGGTGAGCACTGAAGCTTTCTTT; CDR3 protein: CASNARQGVSTEAFF
J gene: TRBJ2-1; CDR3 length: 15; V gene: TRBV29-1; clone size: -; D gene: TRBD2; CDR3 DNA: TGCAGCGTTGACTTGGGACTAGGGGGGATTAATGAGCAGTTCTTC; CDR3 protein: CSVDLGLGGINEQFF
J gene: TRBJ2-7; CDR3 length: 13; V gene: TRBV5-1; clone size: once; D gene: -; CDR3 DNA: TGCGCCAGCAGCTTGGAACCAGTAGGCGAGCAGTACTTC; CDR3 protein: CASSLEPVGEQYF
J gene: TRBJ2-7; CDR3 length: 15; V gene: TRBV15; clone size: -; D gene: -; CDR3 DNA: TGTGCCACCAGCAGACATAGCGGTCCTGTCTACGAGCAGTACTTC; CDR3 protein: CATSRHSGPVYEQYF
J gene: TRBJ1-1; CDR3 length: 13; V gene: TRBV6-1; clone size: -; D gene: -; CDR3 DNA: TGTGCCAGCATGCAGGTTTTGAACACTGAAGCTTTCTTT; CDR3 protein: CASMQVLNTEAFF
J gene: TRBJ1-2; CDR3 length: 14; V gene: TRBV5-1; clone size: -; D gene: TRBD1; CDR3 DNA: TGCGCCAGCAGCTATCCGGGACAGAGCGATGGCTACACCTTC; CDR3 protein: CASSYPGQSDGYTF
J gene: TRBJ1-1; CDR3 length: 13; V gene: TRBV2; clone size: few; D gene: -; CDR3 DNA: TGTGCCAGCAGTGTTTCCAAGGCCCGGCAAGCTTTCTTT; CDR3 protein: CASSVSKARQAFF
J gene: TRBJ2-3; CDR3 length: 14; V gene: TRBV5-1; clone size: once; D gene: -; CDR3 DNA: TGCGCCAGCAGCTACGGACTGGACACAGATACGCAGTATTTT; CDR3 protein: CASSYGLDTDTQYF
J gene: TRBJ1-6; CDR3 length: 13; V gene: TRBV11-2; clone size: few; D gene: -; CDR3 DNA: TGTGCCAGCAGTGACAGGACGAATTCACCCCTCCACTTT; CDR3 protein: CASSDRTNSPLHF